A single sample is the source of the 10 T cell receptor beta chains below, sequenced in a study of OX40 agonist ivuxolimab in advanced cancers. The table came from immunoSEQ multiplex PCR; TCRdb's copy has only in-frame clones and leaves some out. The table records roughly 80,000 clones, more than 75% of them present only once. Sequencing used CD4+ or CD8+ T cells sorted from blood, obtained in a trial of the OX40 agonist ivuxolimab. These receptors all come from an adult with an advanced solid tumor such as melanoma, head and neck, liver or kidney cancer.

This sequence joins TRBV7-3 and TRBJ2-7; unclear D gene. Germline assignment: CDR1 SGHTA and CDR2 FQGTGA. This CDR3 is built from 13 residues. Trimming shortened V by 3 bases and J by 6 bases, and 12 bases separated the two germline ends. DNA of the CDR3: TGTGCCAGCAGCTTCTTTCTAGGTGGCGAGCAGTACTTC. Amino acids: CASSFFLGGEQYF.

The chain employs TRBV11-2 and TRBJ2-1; either TRBD1 or TRBD2 may supply D (5 bases each). CDR3 size: 16 residues. Germline V gene data show CDR1 as SGHAT and CDR2 as FQNNGV. Trimming left V 5 bases short and J 6 bases short, with 20 bases between. CDR3 sequence: CASSPGRGFGGNEQFF. The CDR3 DNA reads TGTGCCAGCAGCCCAGGGCGCGGGTTTGGGGGCAATGAGCAGTTCTTC.

CDR3 protein: CASSLEYRSGETQYF. CDR3 in DNA: TGTGCCAGCAGCTTGGAGTATCGTTCTGGAGAGACCCAGTACTTC. The chain joins TRBV5-4 to TRBJ2-5; no clear D. CDR3 length: 15 amino acids. The germline V gene encodes CDR1 SGHNT and CDR2 YYREEE (reference sequence). V dropped 0 bases and J dropped 4 bases, with 13 bases sitting between them.

The chain joins TRBV11-2 to TRBJ1-3; TRBD1 matches 8 bases. The germline V gene encodes CDR1 SGHAT and CDR2 FQNNGV. The CDR3 is made up of 17 amino acids. Losses at the gene ends were 2 bases for V and 4 bases for J; bases not matched to a gene: 10. CDR3 residues: CASSLWGQDVLGNTIYF. The CDR3 bases are TGTGCCAGCAGCTTATGGGGACAGGATGTTTTAGGAAACACCATATATTTT. Based on the CDR3 plus reference TRBV11-2 and TRBJ1-3, the full variable domain is EAGVAQSPRYKIIEKRQSVAFWCNPISGHATLYWYQQILGQGPKLLIQFQNNGVVDDSQLPKDRFSAERLKGVDSTLKIQPAKLEDSAVYLCASSLWGQDVLGNTIYFGEGSWLTVV.

The chain is built from TRBV7-2 and TRBJ1-6; D not certain. Germline-derived CDR1 and CDR2 are SGHTA and FQGNSA. The CDR3 is 13 residues long. Trimming shortened V by 1 base and J by 7 bases, and 5 bases separated the two germline ends. DNA for the CDR3: TGTGCCAGCAGCTTAGACGTGAATTCACCCCTCCACTTT. Translating gives CASSLDVNSPLHF. Drawing the rest from reference TRBV7-2 and TRBJ1-6, the complete variable domain is GAGVSQSPSNKVTEKGKDVELRCDPISGHTALYWYRQSLGQGLEFLIYFQGNSAPDKSGLPSDRFSAERTGGSVSTLTIQRTQQEDSAVYLCASSLDVNSPLHFGNGTRLTVT.

The chain joins TRBV7-9 to TRBJ1-1; the D is unclear. Germline CDR1 is SEHNR and CDR2 is FQNEAQ (reference sequence). Trimming took off 0 bases at V and 1 base at J, with 9 bases between the two ends. This CDR3 region has 15 residues. In nucleotides, the CDR3 is TGTGCCAGCAGCTTAGCGAGCAGTCAGAACACTGAAGCTTTCTTT. Its protein product is CASSLASSQNTEAFF.

This rearrangement joins TRBV14 to TRBJ2-1, with TRBD2 identical over 11 bases. J gave up 6 bases and V 3 bases, and 10 bases lay outside the gene matches. This CDR3 comprises 17 residues. Germline V gives CDR1 SGHDN, CDR2 FVKESK. Written as DNA, the CDR3 is TGTGCCAGCAGCCATCGAGCTGGACTAGCGGGCTTCAATGAGCAGTTCTTC. Translating it yields CASSHRAGLAGFNEQFF.

CDR3 in DNA: TGTGCCAGCAGCGATCCTAGCGGGGGGCGGGGGACCCAGTACTTC. It encodes CASSDPSGGRGTQYF. This chain uses TRBV11-2 with TRBJ2-5; TRBD2 agrees at 11 bases. The CDR3 has 15 amino acids. The junction had 9 bases not matched to a gene; V was cut back by 5 bases and J by 7 bases. Germline lookup yields CDR1 SGHAT and CDR2 FQNNGV.

A note on this clone: Other DNA sequences in the sample encode the same CDR3. CDR3 amino acids: CASSFTEYNEQFF. The CDR3 DNA reads as TGTGCCAGCAGCTTTACAGAATACAATGAGCAGTTCTTC. The J gene is TRBJ2-1, the V gene TRBV5-4; no firm D call. V lost 2 bases and J 4 bases, leaving 7 bases between the germline ends. The germline V gene has CDR1 SGHNT and CDR2 YYREEE (reference sequence). CDR3 length: 13 residues.

The chain links TRBV28 to TRBJ2-7; 9 bases map to TRBD1. J lost 4 bases, V lost 5 bases, and 6 bases had no gene match. The CDR3 sequence is 14 residues long. From germline, CDR1 is MDHEN and CDR2 SYDVKM. The CDR3 loop is CASSPPTGGYEQYF. CDR3 coding DNA: TGTGCCAGCAGTCCGCCGACAGGGGGGTACGAGCAGTACTTC.